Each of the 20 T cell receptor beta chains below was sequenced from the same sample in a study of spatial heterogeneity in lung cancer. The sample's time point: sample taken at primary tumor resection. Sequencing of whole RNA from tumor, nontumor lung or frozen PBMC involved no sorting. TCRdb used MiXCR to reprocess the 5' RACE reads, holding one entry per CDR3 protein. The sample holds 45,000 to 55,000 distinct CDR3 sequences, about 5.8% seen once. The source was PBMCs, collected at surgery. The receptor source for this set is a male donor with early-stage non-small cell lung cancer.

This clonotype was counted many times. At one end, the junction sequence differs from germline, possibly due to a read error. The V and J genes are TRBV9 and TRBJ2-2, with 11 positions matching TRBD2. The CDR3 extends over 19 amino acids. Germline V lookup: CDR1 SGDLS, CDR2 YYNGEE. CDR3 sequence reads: CASSRHTTSGGTKTGEPFF. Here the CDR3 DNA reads TGTGCCAGCAGCCGCCATACCACTAGCGGGGGTACGAAAACCGGGGAGCCGTTTTTT.

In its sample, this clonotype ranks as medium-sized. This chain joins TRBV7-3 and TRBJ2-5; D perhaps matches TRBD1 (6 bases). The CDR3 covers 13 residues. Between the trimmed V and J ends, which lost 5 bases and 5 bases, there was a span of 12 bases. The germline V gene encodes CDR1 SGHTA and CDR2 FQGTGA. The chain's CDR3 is CASSVGQSETQYF. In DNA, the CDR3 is TGTGCCAGCAGCGTCGGACAGAGCGAGACCCAGTACTTC.

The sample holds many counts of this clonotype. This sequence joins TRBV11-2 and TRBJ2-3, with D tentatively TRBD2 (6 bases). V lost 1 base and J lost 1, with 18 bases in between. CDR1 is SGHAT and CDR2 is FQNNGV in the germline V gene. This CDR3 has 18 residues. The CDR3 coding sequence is TGTGCCAGCAGCTTAGGCCGCGGGGCGGGATACGGCACAGATACGCAGTATTTT. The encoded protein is CASSLGRGAGYGTDTQYF.

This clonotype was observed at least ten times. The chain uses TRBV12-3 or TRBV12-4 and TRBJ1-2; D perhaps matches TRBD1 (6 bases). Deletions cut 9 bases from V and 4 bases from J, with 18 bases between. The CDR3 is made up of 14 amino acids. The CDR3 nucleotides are TGTGCCAGTCGATATCAGGGGCCCTCCTATGGCTACACCTTC. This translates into CASRYQGPSYGYTF.

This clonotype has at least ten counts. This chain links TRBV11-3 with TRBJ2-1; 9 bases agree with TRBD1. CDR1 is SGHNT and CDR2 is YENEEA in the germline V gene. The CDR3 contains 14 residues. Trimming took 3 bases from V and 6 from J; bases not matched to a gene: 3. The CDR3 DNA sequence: TGTGCCAGCAGCTTGGGACAGGGAATCAATGAGCAGTTCTTC. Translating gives CASSLGQGINEQFF.

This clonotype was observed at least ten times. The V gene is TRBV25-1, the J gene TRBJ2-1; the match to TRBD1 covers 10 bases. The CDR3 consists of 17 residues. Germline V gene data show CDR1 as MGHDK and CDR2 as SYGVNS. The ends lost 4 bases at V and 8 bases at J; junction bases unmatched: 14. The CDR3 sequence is CASSGDRGLVYGHEQFF. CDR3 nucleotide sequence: TGTGCCAGCAGTGGCGACAGGGGGCTAGTGTACGGTCATGAGCAGTTCTTC.

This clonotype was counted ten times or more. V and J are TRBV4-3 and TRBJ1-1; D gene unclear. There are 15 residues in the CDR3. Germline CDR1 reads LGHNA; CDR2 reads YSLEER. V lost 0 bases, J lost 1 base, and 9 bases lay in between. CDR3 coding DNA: TGCGCCAGCAGCCAAGATCTTCGCCGGAACACTGAAGCTTTCTTT. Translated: CASSQDLRRNTEAFF.

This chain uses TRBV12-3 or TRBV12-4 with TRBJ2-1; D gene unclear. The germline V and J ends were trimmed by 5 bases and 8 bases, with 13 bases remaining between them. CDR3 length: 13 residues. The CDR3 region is CASSLLRSHEQFF. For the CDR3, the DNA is TGTGCCAGCAGTCTACTCCGATCCCATGAGCAGTTCTTC.

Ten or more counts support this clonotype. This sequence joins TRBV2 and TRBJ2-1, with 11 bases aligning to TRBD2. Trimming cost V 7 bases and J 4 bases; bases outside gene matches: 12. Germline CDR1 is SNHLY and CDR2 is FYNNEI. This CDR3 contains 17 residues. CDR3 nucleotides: TGTGCCAGCACCTTCAGCGGACTAGCGGGCATATACAATGAGCAGTTCTTC. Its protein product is CASTFSGLAGIYNEQFF.

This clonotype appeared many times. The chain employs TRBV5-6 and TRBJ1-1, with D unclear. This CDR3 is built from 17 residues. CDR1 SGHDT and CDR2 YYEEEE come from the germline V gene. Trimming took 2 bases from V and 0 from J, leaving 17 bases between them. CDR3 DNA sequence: TGTGCCAGCAGCTTTTATTCTCCTGGCCTCCTGAACACTGAAGCTTTCTTT. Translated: CASSFYSPGLLNTEAFF.

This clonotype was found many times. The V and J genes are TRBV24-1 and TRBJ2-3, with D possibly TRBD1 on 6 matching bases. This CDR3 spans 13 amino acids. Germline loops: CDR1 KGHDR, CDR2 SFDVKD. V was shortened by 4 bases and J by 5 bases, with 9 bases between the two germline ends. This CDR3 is CATSEAGVDTQYF. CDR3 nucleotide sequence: TGTGCCACCAGTGAGGCAGGGGTAGATACGCAGTATTTT.

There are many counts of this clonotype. The CDR3: CASSDVLPGLALYEQYF. CDR3 nucleotide sequence: TGTGCCAGCAGCGATGTCTTACCGGGACTAGCTCTTTACGAGCAGTACTTC. The chain carries TRBV21-1 and TRBJ2-7; the table assigns TRBD2, which was not confirmed against the DNA. TRBV21-1 is a listed pseudogene. CDR3 size: 17 residues.

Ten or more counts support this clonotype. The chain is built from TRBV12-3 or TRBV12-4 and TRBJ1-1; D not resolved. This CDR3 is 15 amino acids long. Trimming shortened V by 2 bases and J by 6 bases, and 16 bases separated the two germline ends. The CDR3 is CASSLPGSPGAEAFF. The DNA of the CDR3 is TGTGCCAGCAGTTTACCCGGGTCCCCCGGCGCTGAAGCTTTCTTT.

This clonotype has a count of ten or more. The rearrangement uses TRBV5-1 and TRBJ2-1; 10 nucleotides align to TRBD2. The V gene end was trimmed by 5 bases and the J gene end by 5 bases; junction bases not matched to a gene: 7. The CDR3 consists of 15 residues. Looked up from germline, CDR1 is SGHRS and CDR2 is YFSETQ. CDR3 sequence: CASSSGLAANNEQFF. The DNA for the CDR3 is TGCGCCAGCAGTTCCGGACTAGCGGCAAACAATGAGCAGTTCTTC.

The CDR3 sequence: CAISDWGPGEAGYTF. The DNA of the CDR3 is TGTGCCATCAGTGATTGGGGACCGGGAGAGGCTGGCTACACCTTC. The chain links TRBV10-3 to TRBJ1-2, with a tentative D call TRBD1 (5 bases). Germline V gene lookup returns CDR1 ENHRY and CDR2 SYGVKD. Trimming left V 3 bases short and J 7 bases short, with 18 bases between. The CDR3 consists of 15 residues.

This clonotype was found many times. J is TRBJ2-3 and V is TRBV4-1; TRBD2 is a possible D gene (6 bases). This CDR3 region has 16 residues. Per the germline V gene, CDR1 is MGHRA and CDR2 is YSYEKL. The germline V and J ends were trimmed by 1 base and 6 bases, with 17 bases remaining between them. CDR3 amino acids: CASSQVNLRAGDTQYF. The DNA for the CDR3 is TGCGCCAGCAGCCAAGTCAACCTCAGGGCGGGGGATACGCAGTATTTT.

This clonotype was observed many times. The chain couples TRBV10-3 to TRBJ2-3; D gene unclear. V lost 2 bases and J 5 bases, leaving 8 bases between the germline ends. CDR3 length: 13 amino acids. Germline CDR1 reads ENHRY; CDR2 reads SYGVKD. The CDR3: CAISERNEDTQYF. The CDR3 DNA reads TGTGCCATCAGTGAGAGAAATGAAGATACGCAGTATTTT.

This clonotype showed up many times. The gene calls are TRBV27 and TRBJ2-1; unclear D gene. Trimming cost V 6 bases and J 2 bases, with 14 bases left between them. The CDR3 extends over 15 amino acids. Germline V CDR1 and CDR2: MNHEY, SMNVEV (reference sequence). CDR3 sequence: CASSLVDGAYNEQFF. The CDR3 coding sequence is TGTGCCAGCAGCTTAGTGGACGGAGCCTACAATGAGCAGTTCTTC.

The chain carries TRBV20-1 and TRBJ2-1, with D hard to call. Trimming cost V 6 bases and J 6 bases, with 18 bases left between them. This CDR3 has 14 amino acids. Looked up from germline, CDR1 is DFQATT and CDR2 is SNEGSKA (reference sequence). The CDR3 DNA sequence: TGCAGTGCCCCTAGGTCTCTTCTACTCAATGAGCAGTTCTTC. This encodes CSAPRSLLLNEQFF.

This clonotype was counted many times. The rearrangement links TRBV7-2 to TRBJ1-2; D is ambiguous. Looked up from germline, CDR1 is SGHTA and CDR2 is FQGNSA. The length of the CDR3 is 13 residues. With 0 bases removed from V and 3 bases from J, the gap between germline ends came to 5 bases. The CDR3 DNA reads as TGTGCCAGCAGCTTAGCGGCGGACTATGGCTACACCTTC. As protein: CASSLAADYGYTF.